This is a list of T cell receptor beta chains from one sample in a study of human T cells and chemical hapten exposure. One entry per CDR3 protein, called by TCRdb with MiXCR from the RACE reads. Of roughly 190,000 distinct CDR3 sequences listed, approximately 20% are singletons. The specimen comprised whole blood, sampled in connection with sensitization to the hapten diphenylcyclopropenone (DPC). These receptors all stem from a woman aged 45-65 years with alopecia areata. Some clones in this sample may be carry-over from other donors' samples. CDR3s include the opening cysteine and the closing phenylalanine or tryptophan. The D gene is left open where the match is weak. Not every row has a clone size; where given, it reads once, few, many or a size class.

j_call v_call d_call clone_size cdr3_aa cdr3_nt
TRBJ2-2 TRBV2 TRBD2 few CASSEIAGATYGELFF TGTGCCAGCAGTGAAATAGCGGGAGCTACCTACGGGGAGCTGTTTTTT
TRBJ2-1 TRBV6-5 TRBD2 NA CASSPLAGARNEQFF TGTGCCAGCAGTCCATTAGCGGGAGCCAGAAATGAGCAGTTCTTC
TRBJ2-3 TRBV7-2 NA NA CASSLSGLQTDTQYF TGTGCCAGCAGCTTAAGCGGACTCCAAACAGATACGCAGTATTTT
TRBJ1-1 TRBV3-1 NA few CASSQAVGGVSNTEAFF TGTGCCAGCAGCCAAGCAGTAGGGGGGGTCTCGAACACTGAAGCTTTCTTT
TRBJ2-2 TRBV7-2 TRBD1 NA CASSNVATGVGGELFF TGTGCCAGCAGCAATGTTGCGACAGGGGTCGGCGGGGAGCTGTTTTTT
TRBJ2-1 TRBV7-6 TRBD2 once CASSLQTGTSGNEQFF TGTGCCAGCAGCTTACAAACCGGGACTAGCGGCAATGAGCAGTTCTTC
TRBJ2-1 TRBV20-1 TRBD2 NA CSARESGRGYYNEQFF TGCAGTGCTAGAGAAAGCGGGAGGGGGTACTACAATGAGCAGTTCTTC
TRBJ2-7 TRBV29-1 TRBD2 NA CSVDASGTSYEQYF TGCAGCGTTGACGCTAGCGGGACGTCCTACGAGCAGTACTTC
TRBJ1-2 TRBV5-1 TRBD1 NA CASTPTTGPNYGYNF TGCGCCAGCACCCCTACGACAGGGCCTAACTATGGCTACAACTTC
TRBJ2-1 TRBV7-9 TRBD1 NA CASSHGQGATEQFF TGTGCCAGCAGTCATGGCCAGGGGGCCACTGAGCAGTTCTTC
TRBJ2-7 TRBV29-1 TRBD1 NA CSALSVRGPPYEQYF TGCAGCGCCCTTAGTGTCAGGGGGCCTCCCTACGAGCAGTACTTC
TRBJ2-1 TRBV27 TRBD1 NA CASRGQAYNEKFF TGTGCCAGCAGGGGACAGGCTTACAATGAGAAGTTCTTC
TRBJ2-5 TRBV29-1 NA many CSVVGSETQYF TGCAGCGTGGTTGGGTCCGAGACCCAGTACTTC
TRBJ2-1 TRBV5-5 TRBD2 NA CASSLVRTSGRVDEQFF TGTGCCAGCAGCTTGGTCCGGACTAGCGGGAGGGTCGATGAGCAGTTCTTC
TRBJ2-1 TRBV6-5 NA NA CASRTRSIYNEQFF TGTGCCAGCAGAACTAGGAGTATCTACAATGAGCAGTTCTTC
TRBJ2-5 TRBV6-1 TRBD2 NA CASSPQRGPQETQYF TGTGCCAGCAGCCCACAGCGGGGCCCACAAGAGACCCAGTACTTC
TRBJ1-1 TRBV30 TRBD1 NA CAWTTDRENTEAFF TGTGCCTGGACTACGGACAGGGAGAACACTGAAGCTTTCTTT
TRBJ1-5 TRBV5-1 NA many CASSSDLDQPQHF TGCGCCAGCAGCTCGGATTTGGATCAGCCCCAGCATTTT
TRBJ1-4 TRBV6-5 NA few CASSRTNEKLFF TGTGCCAGCAGCCGGACTAATGAAAAACTGTTTTTT
TRBJ2-2 TRBV29-1 NA NA CSVGDFFGNTGELFF TGCAGCGTTGGAGATTTCTTTGGAAACACCGGGGAGCTGTTTTTT
TRBJ2-2 TRBV29-1 TRBD1 NA CSVKGATNTGELFF TGCAGCGTTAAGGGGGCTACGAACACCGGGGAGCTGTTTTTT
TRBJ2-6 TRBV20-1 NA NA CSAQGPTGANVLTF TGCAGTGCCCAGGGCCCCACCGGGGCCAACGTCCTGACTTTC
TRBJ2-1 TRBV5-1 TRBD2 NA CASSFSGTNNEQFF TGCGCCAGCAGCTTTAGCGGGACCAACAATGAGCAGTTCTTC
TRBJ2-2 TRBV6-5 NA many CASSSPGELFF TGTGCCAGCAGTTCCCCCGGGGAGCTGTTTTTT
TRBJ1-2 TRBV28 NA NA CASSLQSGYGYTF TGTGCCAGCAGTTTACAGTCGGGTTATGGCTACACCTTC
TRBJ2-1 TRBV4-2 NA NA CASSQDIALATNEQFF TGTGCCAGCAGCCAAGATATAGCACTAGCCACCAATGAGCAGTTCTTC
TRBJ2-4 TRBV20-1 NA few CGTARDKNIQYF TGCGGCACGGCCCGTGACAAAAACATTCAGTACTTC